Listed here is a single T cell receptor beta chain. Its target is not known. Six replicates per PBMC sample, mostly from around 460 ng of genomic DNA. The table came from immunoSEQ multiplex PCR; TCRdb's copy has only in-frame clones and leaves some out. Among 7,200 or so clones listed, around 70% were seen once. Between the trimmed V and J ends, which lost 1 base and 1 base, there was a span of 13 bases. The CDR3 is made up of 16 amino acids. The germline gives CDR1 MGHRA, CDR2 YSYEKL. The record originates from a study of neoadjuvant anti-PD-1 for oral cavity cancer. General study findings and limits: Higher pretreatment Treg/Th17 ratios tracked higher pretreatment blood clonality.

Stage II-IVA oral cavity squamous cell carcinoma was new and untreated by systemic or radiation therapy. PBMCs were not maintained or expanded in culture before analysis. The receptor comes from a person between 40 and 85 years old with oral cavity squamous cell carcinoma. The chain combines TRBV4-1 with TRBJ1-1; D is uncertain. The source material was PBMCs, sampled before nivolumab (anti-PD-1) treatment. The chain's CDR3 is CASSQVLHIQNTEAFF. The CDR3 coding sequence is TGCGCCAGCAGCCAAGTTTTACATATACAGAACACTGAAGCTTTCTTT.